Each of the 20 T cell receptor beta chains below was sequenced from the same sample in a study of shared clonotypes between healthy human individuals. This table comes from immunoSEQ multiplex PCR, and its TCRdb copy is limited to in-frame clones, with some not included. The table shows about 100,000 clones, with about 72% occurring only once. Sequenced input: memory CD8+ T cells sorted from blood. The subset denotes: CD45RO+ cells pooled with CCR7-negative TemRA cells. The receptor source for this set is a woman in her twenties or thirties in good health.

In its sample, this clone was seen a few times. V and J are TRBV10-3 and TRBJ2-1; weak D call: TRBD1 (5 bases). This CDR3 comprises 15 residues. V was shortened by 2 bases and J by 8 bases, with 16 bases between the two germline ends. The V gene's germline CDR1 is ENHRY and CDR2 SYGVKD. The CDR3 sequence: CAISEDQGPRDEQFF. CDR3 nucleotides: TGTGCCATCAGTGAGGACCAGGGCCCTAGAGATGAGCAGTTCTTC.

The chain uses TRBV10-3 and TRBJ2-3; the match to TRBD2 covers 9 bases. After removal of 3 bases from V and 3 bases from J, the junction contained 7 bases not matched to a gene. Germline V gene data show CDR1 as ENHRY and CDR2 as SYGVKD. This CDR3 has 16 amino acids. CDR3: CAISDGREGPTDTQYF. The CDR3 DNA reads TGTGCCATCAGTGATGGGCGGGAGGGCCCGACAGATACGCAGTATTTT.

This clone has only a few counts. The CDR3 DNA is TGTGCCAGCAGCCAAGTTGTTTTGGGGCCGAGGGAGCAGTACTTC. It is translated as CASSQVVLGPREQYF. The chain uses TRBV14 and TRBJ2-7; TRBD1 is a possible D gene (5 bases). The germline gives CDR1 SGHDN, CDR2 FVKESK. With 1 base removed from V and 7 bases from J, the gap between germline ends came to 17 bases. The CDR3 has 15 residues.

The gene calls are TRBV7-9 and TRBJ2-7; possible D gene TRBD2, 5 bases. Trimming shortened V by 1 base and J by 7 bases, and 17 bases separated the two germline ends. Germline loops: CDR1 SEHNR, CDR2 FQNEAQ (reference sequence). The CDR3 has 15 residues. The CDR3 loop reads CASSLGTRRSREQYF. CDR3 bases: TGTGCCAGCAGCTTAGGGACCAGGAGGAGTCGGGAGCAGTACTTC.

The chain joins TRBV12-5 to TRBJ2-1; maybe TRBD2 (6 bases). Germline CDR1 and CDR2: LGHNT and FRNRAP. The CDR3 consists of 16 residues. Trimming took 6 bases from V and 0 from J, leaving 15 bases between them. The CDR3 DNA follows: TGTGCTAGTGGACCGGGAGATTTTCGCTCCTACAATGAGCAGTTCTTC. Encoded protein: CASGPGDFRSYNEQFF.

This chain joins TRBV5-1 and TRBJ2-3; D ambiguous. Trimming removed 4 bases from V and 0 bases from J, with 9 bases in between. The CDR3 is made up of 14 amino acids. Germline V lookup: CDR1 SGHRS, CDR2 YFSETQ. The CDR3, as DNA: TGCGCCAGCAGCCGGCAGTCTAGCACAGATACGCAGTATTTT. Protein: CASSRQSSTDTQYF.

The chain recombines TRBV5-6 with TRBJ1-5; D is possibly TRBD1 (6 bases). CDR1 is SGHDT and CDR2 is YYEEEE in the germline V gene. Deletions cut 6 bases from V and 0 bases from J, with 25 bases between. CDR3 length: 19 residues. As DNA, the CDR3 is TGTGCCAGCATCCCTCGGACAGCGGGCAAACTGTATAGCAATCAGCCCCAGCATTTT. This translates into CASIPRTAGKLYSNQPQHF.

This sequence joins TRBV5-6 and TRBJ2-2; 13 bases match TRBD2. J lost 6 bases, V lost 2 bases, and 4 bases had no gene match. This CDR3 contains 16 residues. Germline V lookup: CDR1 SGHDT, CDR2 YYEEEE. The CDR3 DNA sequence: TGTGCCAGCAGCTTCGGACTAGCGGGAGTATCCGGGGAGCTGTTTTTT. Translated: CASSFGLAGVSGELFF.

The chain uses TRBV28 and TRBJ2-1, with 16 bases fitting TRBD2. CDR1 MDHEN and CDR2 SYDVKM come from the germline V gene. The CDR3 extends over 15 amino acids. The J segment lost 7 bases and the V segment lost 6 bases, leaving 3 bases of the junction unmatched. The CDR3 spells CASSPGLAGGNEQFF. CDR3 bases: TGTGCCAGCAGCCCGGGACTAGCGGGAGGGAATGAGCAGTTCTTC.

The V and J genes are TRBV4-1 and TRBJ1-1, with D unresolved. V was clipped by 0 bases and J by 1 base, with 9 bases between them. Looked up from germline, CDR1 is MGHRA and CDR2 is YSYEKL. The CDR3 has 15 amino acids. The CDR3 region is CASSQDGTANTEAFF. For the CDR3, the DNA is TGCGCCAGCAGCCAAGATGGAACAGCGAACACTGAAGCTTTCTTT.

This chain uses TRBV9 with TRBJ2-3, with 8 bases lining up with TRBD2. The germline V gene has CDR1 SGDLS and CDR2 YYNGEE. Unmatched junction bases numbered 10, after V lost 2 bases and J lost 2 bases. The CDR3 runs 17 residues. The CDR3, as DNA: TGTGCCAGCAGCGTGAGGGGAGGCGGGAGGCCCACAGATACGCAGTATTTT. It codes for CASSVRGGGRPTDTQYF.

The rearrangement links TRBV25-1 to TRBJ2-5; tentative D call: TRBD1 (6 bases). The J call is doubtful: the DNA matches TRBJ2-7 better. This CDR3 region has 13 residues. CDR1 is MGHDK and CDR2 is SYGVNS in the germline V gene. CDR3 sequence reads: CASSGRGHYEQYF. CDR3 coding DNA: TGTGCCAGCAGTGGACGGGGACACTACGAGCAGTACTTC.

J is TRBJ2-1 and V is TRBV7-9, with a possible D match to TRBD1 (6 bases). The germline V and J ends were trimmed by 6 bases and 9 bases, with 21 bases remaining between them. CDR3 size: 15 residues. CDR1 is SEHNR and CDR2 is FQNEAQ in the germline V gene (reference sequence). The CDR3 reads CASRPGTWEFVEQFF. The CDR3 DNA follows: TGTGCCAGCAGGCCCGGGACATGGGAATTCGTTGAGCAGTTCTTC.

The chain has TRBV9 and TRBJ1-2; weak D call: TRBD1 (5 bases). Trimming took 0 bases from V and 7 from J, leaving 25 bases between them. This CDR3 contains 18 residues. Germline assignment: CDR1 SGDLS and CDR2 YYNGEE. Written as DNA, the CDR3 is TGTGCCAGCAGCGTAGCGCCGCGTGGGGCAGACATCTACATTGGCTACACCTTC. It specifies CASSVAPRGADIYIGYTF. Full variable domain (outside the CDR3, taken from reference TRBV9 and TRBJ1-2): DSGVTQTPKHLITATGQRVTLRCSPRSGDLSVYWYQQSLDQGLQFLIQYYNGEERAKGNILERFSAQQFPDLHSELNLSSLELGDSALYFCASSVAPRGADIYIGYTFGSGTRLTVV.

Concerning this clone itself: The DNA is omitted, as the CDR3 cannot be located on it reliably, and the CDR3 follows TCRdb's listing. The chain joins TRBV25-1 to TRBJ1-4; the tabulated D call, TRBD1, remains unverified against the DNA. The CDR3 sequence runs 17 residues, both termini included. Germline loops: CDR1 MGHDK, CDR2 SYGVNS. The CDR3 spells CASSEFGPGDLSEKLFF.

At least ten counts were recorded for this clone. CDR3 protein: CASSNPSGGEPNYGYTF. Written as DNA, the CDR3 is TGTGCCAGCAGCAACCCCTCGGGGGGGGAACCTAACTATGGCTACACCTTC. The chain combines TRBV7-2 with TRBJ1-2; D might be TRBD1 (5 bases). The germline gives CDR1 SGHTA, CDR2 FQGNSA. CDR3 length: 17 amino acids. V shed 5 bases and J shed 0 bases, with 19 bases lying between them.

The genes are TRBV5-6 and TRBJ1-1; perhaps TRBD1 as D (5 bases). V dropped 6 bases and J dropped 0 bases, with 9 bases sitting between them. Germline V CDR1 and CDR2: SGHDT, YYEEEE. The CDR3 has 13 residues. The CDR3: CASTRTLNTEAFF. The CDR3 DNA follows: TGTGCCAGCACCAGGACACTGAACACTGAAGCTTTCTTT.

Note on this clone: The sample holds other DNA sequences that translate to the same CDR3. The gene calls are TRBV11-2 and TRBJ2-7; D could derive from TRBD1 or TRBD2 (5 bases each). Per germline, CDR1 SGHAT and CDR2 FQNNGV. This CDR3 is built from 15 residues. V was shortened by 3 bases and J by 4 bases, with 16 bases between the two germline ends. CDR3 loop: CASSLAPGPRYEQYF. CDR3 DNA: TGTGCCAGCAGCTTGGCTCCGGGACCACGATACGAGCAGTACTTC.

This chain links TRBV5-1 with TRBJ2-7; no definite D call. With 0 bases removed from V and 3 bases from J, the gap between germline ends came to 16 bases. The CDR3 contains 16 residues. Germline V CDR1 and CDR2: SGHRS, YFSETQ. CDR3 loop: CASSLAGFGPGYEQYF. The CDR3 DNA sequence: TGCGCCAGCAGCTTGGCCGGGTTTGGGCCTGGCTACGAGCAGTACTTC.

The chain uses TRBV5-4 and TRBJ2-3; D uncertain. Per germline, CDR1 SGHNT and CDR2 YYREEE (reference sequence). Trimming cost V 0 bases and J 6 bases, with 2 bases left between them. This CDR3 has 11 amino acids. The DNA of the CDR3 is TGTGCCAGCAGCTTGGGGGATACGCAGTATTTT. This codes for CASSLGDTQYF.